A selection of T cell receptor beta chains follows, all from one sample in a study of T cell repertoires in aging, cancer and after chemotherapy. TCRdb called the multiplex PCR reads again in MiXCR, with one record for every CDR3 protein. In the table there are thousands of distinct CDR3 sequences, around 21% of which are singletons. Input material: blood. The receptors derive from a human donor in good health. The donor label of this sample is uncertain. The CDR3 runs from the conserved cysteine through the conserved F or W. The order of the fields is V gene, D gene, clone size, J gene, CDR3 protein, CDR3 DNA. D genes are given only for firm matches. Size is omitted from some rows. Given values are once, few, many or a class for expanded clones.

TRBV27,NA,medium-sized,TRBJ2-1,CASSLRALSYNEQFF,TGTGCCAGCAGTTTAAGGGCTCTCTCCTACAATGAGCAGTTCTTC
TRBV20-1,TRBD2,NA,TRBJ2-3,CSAQTSGNKDTQYF,TGCAGTGCGCAGACTAGCGGCAACAAAGATACGCAGTATTTT
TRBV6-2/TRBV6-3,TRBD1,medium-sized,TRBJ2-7,CASRRGQSVYEQYF,TGTGCCAGCAGACGGGGACAGTCCGTCTACGAGCAGTACTTC
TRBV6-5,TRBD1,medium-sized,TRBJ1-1,CASSYVGDRGNTEAFF,TGTGCCAGCAGTTACGTTGGGGACAGGGGAAACACTGAAGCTTTCTTT
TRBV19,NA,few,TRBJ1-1,CASSIGRGRNTEAFF,TGTGCCAGTAGTATAGGCAGGGGCCGGAACACTGAAGCTTTCTTT
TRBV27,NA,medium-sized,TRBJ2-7,CASSLSRGGDTSYEQYF,TGTGCCAGCAGTTTATCTAGGGGGGGGGACACCTCCTACGAGCAGTACTTC
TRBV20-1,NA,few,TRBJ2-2,CSASYKHTGELFF,TGCAGTGCTAGTTACAAGCACACCGGGGAGCTGTTTTTT
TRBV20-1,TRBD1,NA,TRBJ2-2,CSAIGTGTGELFF,TGCAGTGCTATAGGGACAGGCACCGGGGAGCTGTTTTTT
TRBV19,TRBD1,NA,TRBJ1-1,CASKSILGTERNTEAFF,TGTGCCAGCAAATCGATTCTGGGGACAGAAAGGAACACTGAAGCTTTCTTT
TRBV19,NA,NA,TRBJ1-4,CASSRGRAATNEKLFF,TGTGCCAGTAGTAGGGGCAGAGCAGCAACTAATGAAAAACTGTTTTTT
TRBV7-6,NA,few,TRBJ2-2,CASSQRTANTGELFF,TGTGCCAGCAGCCAGCGGACCGCGAACACCGGGGAGCTGTTTTTT
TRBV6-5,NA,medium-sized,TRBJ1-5,CASSRLPNQPQHF,TGTGCCAGCAGTAGACTACCCAATCAGCCCCAGCATTTT
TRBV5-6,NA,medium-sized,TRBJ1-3,CASSPAGRTSGNTIYF,TGTGCCAGCAGCCCCGCGGGGAGAACATCTGGAAACACCATATATTTT
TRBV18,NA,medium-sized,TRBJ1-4,CASSPDARGSLFF,TGTGCCAGCTCACCTGATGCTCGGGGTTCTCTGTTTTTT
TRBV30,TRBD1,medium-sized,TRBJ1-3,CAWSTGQGFNTIYF,TGTGCCTGGTCGACTGGACAGGGTTTTAACACCATATATTTT
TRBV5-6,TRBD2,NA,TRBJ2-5,CASSFRSGGSGTQYF,TGTGCCAGCAGCTTCCGAAGCGGGGGGTCCGGGACCCAGTACTTC
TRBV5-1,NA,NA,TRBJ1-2,CASSSQGRDGYTF,TGCGCCAGCAGCTCCCAGGGGAGGGATGGCTACACCTTC
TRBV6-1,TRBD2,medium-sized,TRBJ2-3,CASSTGGGSDTQYF,TGTGCCAGCAGTACTGGCGGGGGGTCAGATACGCAGTATTTT
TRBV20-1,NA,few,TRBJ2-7,CSARDREGRGLSYEQYF,TGCAGTGCTAGAGATCGGGAGGGCAGGGGGCTCTCCTACGAGCAGTACTTC
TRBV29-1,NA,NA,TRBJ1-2,CSVAGSHNGYTF,TGCAGCGTCGCGGGATCTCATAATGGCTACACCTTC
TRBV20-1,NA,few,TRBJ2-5,CSARASQGSQYF,TGCAGTGCTAGAGCCTCTCAGGGGTCCCAGTACTTC
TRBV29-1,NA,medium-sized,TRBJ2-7,CSVGGGGPYEQYF,TGCAGCGTAGGGGGAGGGGGACCCTACGAGCAGTACTTC
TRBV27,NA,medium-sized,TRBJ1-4,CASSLARPNEKLFF,TGTGCCAGCAGTTTAGCCAGACCTAATGAAAAACTGTTTTTT
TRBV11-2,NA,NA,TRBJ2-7,CASSLEPGPSYEQYF,TGTGCCAGCAGCTTAGAACCCGGGCCCTCCTACGAGCAGTACTTC
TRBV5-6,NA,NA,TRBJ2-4,CASSPAQGSNIQYF,TGTGCCAGCAGCCCCGCGCAGGGGAGTAACATTCAGTACTTC
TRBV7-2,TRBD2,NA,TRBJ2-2,CASSGTGTSRGNTGELFF,TGTGCCAGCAGCGGGACCGGGACTAGCCGGGGGAACACCGGGGAGCTGTTTTTT
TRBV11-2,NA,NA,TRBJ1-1,CASSFSTANTEAFF,TGTGCCAGCAGCTTTTCGACGGCAAACACTGAAGCTTTCTTT
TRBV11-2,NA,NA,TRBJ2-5,CASSLDPGLGRETQYF,TGTGCCAGCAGCTTAGATCCCGGTCTGGGACGAGAGACCCAGTACTTC
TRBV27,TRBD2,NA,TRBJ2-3,CASNPAGEGTDTQYF,TGTGCCAGCAATCCAGCGGGAGAGGGAACAGATACGCAGTATTTT
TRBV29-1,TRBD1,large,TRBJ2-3,CSVRTGLTDTQYF,TGCAGCGTTCGGACAGGGTTGACGGATACGCAGTATTTT
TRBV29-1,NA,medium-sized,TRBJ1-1,CSVDAPENTEAFF,TGCAGCGTTGACGCGCCGGAGAACACTGAAGCTTTCTTT